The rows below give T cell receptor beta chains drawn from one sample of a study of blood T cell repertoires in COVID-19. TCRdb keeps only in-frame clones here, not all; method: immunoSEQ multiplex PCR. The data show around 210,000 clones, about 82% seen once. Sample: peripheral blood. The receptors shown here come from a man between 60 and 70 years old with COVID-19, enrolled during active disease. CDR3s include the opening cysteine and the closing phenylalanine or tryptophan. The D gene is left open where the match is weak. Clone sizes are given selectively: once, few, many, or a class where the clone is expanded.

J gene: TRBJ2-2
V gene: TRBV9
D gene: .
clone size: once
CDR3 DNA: TGTGCCAGCAGCGTAGTGGGCTCCAATACCGGGGAGCTGTTTTTT
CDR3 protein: CASSVVGSNTGELFF

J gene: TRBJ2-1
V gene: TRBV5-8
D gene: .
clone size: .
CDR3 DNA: .
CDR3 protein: CASSSSGLAGVNEQFF

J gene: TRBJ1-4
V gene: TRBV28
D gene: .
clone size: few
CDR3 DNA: TGTGCCAGCAGTTTTCGGGGGAGGGATGAAAAACTGTTTTTT
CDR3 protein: CASSFRGRDEKLFF

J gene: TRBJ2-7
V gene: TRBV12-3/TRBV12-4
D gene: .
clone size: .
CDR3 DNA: TGTGCCAGCAAGGACATTTTAGGGTACGAGCAGTACTTC
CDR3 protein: CASKDILGYEQYF

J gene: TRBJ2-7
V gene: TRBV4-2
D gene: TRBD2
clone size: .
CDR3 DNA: TGTGCCAGCAGCCAAGATGGGGGGGGGATTGCCTACGAGCAGTACTTC
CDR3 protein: CASSQDGGGIAYEQYF

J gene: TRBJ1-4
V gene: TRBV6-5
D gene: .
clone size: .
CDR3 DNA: TGTGCCAGCATTTTAAGCATACATGAAAAACTGTTTTTT
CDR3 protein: CASILSIHEKLFF

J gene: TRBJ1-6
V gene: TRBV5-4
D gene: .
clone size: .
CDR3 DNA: TGTGCCAGCAGCTTGGACCCTGGGAGGTTTAATTCACCCCTCCACTTT
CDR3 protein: CASSLDPGRFNSPLHF

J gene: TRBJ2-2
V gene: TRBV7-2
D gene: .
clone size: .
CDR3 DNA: TGTGCCAGCAGCGTAGCTACAGGAACGACCGGGGAGCTGTTTTTT
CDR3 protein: CASSVATGTTGELFF

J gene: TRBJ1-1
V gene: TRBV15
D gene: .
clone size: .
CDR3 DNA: TGTGCCACCAGCAGAGATGGGGCGGAAGCTTTCTTT
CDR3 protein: CATSRDGAEAFF

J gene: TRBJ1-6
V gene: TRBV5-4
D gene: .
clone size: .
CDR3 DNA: TGTGCCAGCAGCTCTCGCGGTCAGGGAGGACTCTCACCCCTCCACTTT
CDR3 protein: CASSSRGQGGLSPLHF

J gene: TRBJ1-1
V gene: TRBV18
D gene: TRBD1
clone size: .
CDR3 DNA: TGTGCCAGCTCACCTAGGACAGGGGGGACTGAAGCTTTCTTT
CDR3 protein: CASSPRTGGTEAFF

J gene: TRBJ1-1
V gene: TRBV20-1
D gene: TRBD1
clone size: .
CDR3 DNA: TGCAGTGCTAGTCCGGGACAGATGAACACTGAAGCTTTCTTT
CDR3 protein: CSASPGQMNTEAFF

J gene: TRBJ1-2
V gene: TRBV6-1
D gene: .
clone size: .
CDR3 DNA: TGTGCCAGCAGTGAATTTCATACGGGGATGATCTATGGCTACACCTTC
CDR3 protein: CASSEFHTGMIYGYTF

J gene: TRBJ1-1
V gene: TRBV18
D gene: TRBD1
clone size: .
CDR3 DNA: TGTGCCAGCTCTCCTGGACAGGGACACACTGAAGCTTTCTTT
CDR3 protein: CASSPGQGHTEAFF

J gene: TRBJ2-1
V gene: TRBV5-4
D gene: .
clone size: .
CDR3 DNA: TGTGCCAGCAGCTTAAACATCCCTTCGGACAGAATCTTC
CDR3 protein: CASSLNIPSDRIF

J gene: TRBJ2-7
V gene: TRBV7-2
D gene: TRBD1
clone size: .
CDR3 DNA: TGTGCCAGCAGCTTACGGGTTTCGACAGGGTACGAGCAGTACTTC
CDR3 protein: CASSLRVSTGYEQYF

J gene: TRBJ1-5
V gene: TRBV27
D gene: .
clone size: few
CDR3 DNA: TGTGCCTGCGGGGGGGGTTTACGTCAGCCCCAGCATTTT
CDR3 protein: CACGGGLRQPQHF

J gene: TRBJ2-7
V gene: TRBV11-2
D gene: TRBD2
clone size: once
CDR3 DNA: TGTGCCAGCAGCATTTCTACTAGCGGGTTTTCCTACGAGCAGTACTTC
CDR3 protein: CASSISTSGFSYEQYF

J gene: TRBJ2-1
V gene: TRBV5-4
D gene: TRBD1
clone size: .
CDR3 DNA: TGTGCCAACCCGCGACGGGACAGATACAATGAGCAGTTCTTC
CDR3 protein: CANPRRDRYNEQFF

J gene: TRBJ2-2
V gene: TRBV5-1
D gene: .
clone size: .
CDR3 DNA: TGCGCCAGCAGCTCCGGACAGACGAACACCGGGGAGCTGTTTTTT
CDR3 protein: CASSSGQTNTGELFF

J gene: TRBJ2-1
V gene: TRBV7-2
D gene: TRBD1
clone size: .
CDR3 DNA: TGTGCCAGCAGCCTCGACAGGGGCTACTTGGGGCAGTTCTTC
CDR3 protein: CASSLDRGYLGQFF

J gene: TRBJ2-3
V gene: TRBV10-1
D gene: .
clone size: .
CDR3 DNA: TGCGCCAGCAGTCGGAGCCGCACAGATACGCAGTATTTT
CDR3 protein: CASSRSRTDTQYF

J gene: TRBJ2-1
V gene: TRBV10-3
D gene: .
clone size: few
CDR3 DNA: TGTGCCATCAGTGACGGGGGAAGAAATGAGCAGTTCTTC
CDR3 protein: CAISDGGRNEQFF

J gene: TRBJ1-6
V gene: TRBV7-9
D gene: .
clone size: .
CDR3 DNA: TGTGCCAGCAGCTTAGAAGGGGGATATTCACCCCTCCACTTT
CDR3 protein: CASSLEGGYSPLHF

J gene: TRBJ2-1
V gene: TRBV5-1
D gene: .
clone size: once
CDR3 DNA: TGCGCCAGCCGACCCTTAACAAGGGAGGAGCAGTTCTTC
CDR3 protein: CASRPLTREEQFF

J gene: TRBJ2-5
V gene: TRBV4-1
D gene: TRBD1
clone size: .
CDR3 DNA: TGCGCCAGCAGCCGACCCGGACAGGTGGTAGAGACCCAGTACTTC
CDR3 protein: CASSRPGQVVETQYF

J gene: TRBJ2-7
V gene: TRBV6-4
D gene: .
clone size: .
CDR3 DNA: TGTGCCAGCAGTGACGACAGTCGGGACGAGCAGTACTTC
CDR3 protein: CASSDDSRDEQYF

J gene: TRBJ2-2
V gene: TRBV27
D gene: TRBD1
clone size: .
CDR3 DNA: TGTGCCAGCAGGAGAAACAGGGGGCTTGTGACCGGGGAGCTGTTTTTT
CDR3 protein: CASRRNRGLVTGELFF

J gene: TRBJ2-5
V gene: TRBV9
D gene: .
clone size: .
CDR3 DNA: TGTGCCAGCAGCGTAGCTCAGGAAGAGACCCAGTACTTC
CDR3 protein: CASSVAQEETQYF

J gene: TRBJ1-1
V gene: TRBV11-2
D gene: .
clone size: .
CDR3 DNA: TGTGCCAGCAGTCCCGGACATGGTGATGAAGCTTTCTTT
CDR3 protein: CASSPGHGDEAFF

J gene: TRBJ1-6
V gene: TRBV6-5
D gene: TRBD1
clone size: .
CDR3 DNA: TGTGCCAGCAGCTACGGGACAGGGAATTCACCCCTCCACTTT
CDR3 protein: CASSYGTGNSPLHF

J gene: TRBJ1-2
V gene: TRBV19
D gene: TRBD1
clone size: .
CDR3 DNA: TGTGCCAGTAGTCCGGGACAGGGTTGGAATGGCTACACCTTC
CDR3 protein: CASSPGQGWNGYTF

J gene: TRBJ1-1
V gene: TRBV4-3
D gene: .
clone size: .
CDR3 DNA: TGCGCCAGCAGCCAAGACCTCTGGGGGGGTGCTGAAGCTTTCTTT
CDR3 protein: CASSQDLWGGAEAFF

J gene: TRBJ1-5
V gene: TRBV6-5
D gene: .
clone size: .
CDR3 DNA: TGTGCCAGCAGCCTGGGGAGAAATAGCAATCAGCCCCAGCATTTT
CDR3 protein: CASSLGRNSNQPQHF

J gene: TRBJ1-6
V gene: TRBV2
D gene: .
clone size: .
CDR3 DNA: TGTGCCAGCAGTGAGAGGGCCCCAAATTCACCCCTCCACTTT
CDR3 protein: CASSERAPNSPLHF

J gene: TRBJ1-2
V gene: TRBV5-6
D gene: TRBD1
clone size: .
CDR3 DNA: TGTGCCAGCAGCTTGGCGACAGGGGGCGCGAATGGCTACACCTTC
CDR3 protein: CASSLATGGANGYTF

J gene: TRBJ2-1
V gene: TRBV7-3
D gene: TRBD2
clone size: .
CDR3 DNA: TGTGCCAGCAGCTTTGGGACTAGCGATGAGCAGTTCTTC
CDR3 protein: CASSFGTSDEQFF

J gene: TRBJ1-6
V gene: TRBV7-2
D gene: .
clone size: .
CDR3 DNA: TGTGCCAGCAGCCACCTGGAGTCACCCCTCCACTTT
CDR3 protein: CASSHLESPLHF

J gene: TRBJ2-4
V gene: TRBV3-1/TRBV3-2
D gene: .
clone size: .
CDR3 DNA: TGTGCCAGCAGCCGTCGGGAAAACAAAAACATTCAGTACTTC
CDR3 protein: CASSRRENKNIQYF

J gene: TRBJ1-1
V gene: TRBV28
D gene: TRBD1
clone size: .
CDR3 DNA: TGTGCCAGCAGCAAACAGGGGTTGAACACTGAAGCTTTCTTT
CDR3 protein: CASSKQGLNTEAFF

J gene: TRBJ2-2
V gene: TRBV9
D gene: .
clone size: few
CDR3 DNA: TGTGCCAGCAGCGTAGGACAGCGGAACACCGGGGAGCTGTTTTTT
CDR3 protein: CASSVGQRNTGELFF

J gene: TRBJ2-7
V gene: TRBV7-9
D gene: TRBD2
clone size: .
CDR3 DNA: TGTGCCAGCAGCCTGACTAAGCGGGAGGGCCTTCGCTCCGAGCAGTACTTC
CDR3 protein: CASSLTKREGLRSEQYF

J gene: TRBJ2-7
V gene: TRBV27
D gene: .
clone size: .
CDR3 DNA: TGTGCCAGCAGTTTAAGGGGGTCCTACGAGCAGTACTTC
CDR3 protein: CASSLRGSYEQYF

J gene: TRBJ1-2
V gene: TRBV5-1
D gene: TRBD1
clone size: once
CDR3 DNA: TGCGCCAGCAGCTTGGCCCGGCAGGGGGCGGATGGCTACACCTTC
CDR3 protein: CASSLARQGADGYTF

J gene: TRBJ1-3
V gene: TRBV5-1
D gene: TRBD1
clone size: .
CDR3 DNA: TGCGCCAGCAGCTTGGGACAGGGTAAAAACACCATATATTTT
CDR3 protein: CASSLGQGKNTIYF

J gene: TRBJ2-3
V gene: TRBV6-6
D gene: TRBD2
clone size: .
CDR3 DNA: TGTGCCAGCAGTTACCCCCGACTAGCGAGCACAGATACGCAGTATTTT
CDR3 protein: CASSYPRLASTDTQYF

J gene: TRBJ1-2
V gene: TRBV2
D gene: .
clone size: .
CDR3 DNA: TGTGCCAGCAGTCGACAGACTAACTATGGCTACACCTTC
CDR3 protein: CASSRQTNYGYTF

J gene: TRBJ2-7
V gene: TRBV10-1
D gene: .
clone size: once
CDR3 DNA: TGCGCCAGCAGTCACAGCTCCTACGAGCAGTACTTC
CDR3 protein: CASSHSSYEQYF

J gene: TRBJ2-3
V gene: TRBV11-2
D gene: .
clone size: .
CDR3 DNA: TGTGCCAGCAGCGCCAGGGGTTATACGCAGTATTTT
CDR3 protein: CASSARGYTQYF

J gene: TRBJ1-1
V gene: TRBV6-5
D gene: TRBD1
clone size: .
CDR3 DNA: TGTGCCAGCAGTAGACAGGGGGGGACTGAAGCTTTCTTT
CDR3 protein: CASSRQGGTEAFF

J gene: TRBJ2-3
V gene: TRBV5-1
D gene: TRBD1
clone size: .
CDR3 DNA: TGCGCCAGCAGCTTGAGGACAGGGAGTACAGATACGCAGTATTTT
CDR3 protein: CASSLRTGSTDTQYF

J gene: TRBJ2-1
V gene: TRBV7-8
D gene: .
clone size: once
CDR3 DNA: TGTGCCAGCAGCTTAGATGAGGGAGAGCAGTTCTTC
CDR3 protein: CASSLDEGEQFF

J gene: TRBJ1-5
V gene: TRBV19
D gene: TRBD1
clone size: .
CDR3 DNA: TGTGCCAGTAGTGGTACAGGGGGCGGATCTCAGCCCCAGCATTTT
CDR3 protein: CASSGTGGGSQPQHF